The rows below give T cell receptor beta chains drawn from one sample of a study of cytomegalovirus exposure and HLA in healthy donors. TCRdb keeps only in-frame clones here, not all; method: immunoSEQ multiplex PCR. The sample includes 220,000 or so clones, around 75% of them seen just once. The sample was PBMCs. The source of these receptors is a woman in her 30s in good health and CMV-seronegative. Each CDR3 is given with its conserved first and last residue. A D gene is named only where the DNA matches it firmly. For some rows the clone size is stated as once, few or many, or as a class when expanded; others skip it.

j_gene: TRBJ1-2
abundance: -
d_gene: -
v_gene: TRBV14
CDR3aa: CASSQDRETVYGYTF
CDR3nt: TGTGCCAGCAGCCAAGATCGAGAGACAGTCTATGGCTACACCTTC

j_gene: TRBJ2-1
abundance: -
d_gene: TRBD2
v_gene: TRBV27
CDR3aa: CASSPSASWTRIDEQFF
CDR3nt: TGTGCCAGCAGTCCCTCAGCGTCCTGGACTAGGATTGATGAGCAGTTCTTC

j_gene: TRBJ2-3
abundance: -
d_gene: TRBD2
v_gene: TRBV18
CDR3aa: CASSPQWEGPEYF
CDR3nt: TGTGCCAGCTCACCACAGTGGGAGGGCCCTGAGTATTTT

j_gene: TRBJ2-1
abundance: once
d_gene: TRBD2
v_gene: TRBV7-9
CDR3aa: CASSLPYRGGPNEQFF
CDR3nt: TGTGCCAGCAGCTTACCCTACCGGGGGGGACCCAATGAGCAGTTCTTC

j_gene: TRBJ2-3
abundance: few
d_gene: -
v_gene: TRBV14
CDR3aa: CASSQDHLDPGATDTQYF
CDR3nt: TGTGCCAGCAGCCAAGATCACCTCGATCCGGGTGCCACAGATACGCAGTATTTT

j_gene: TRBJ1-2
abundance: -
d_gene: TRBD1
v_gene: TRBV2
CDR3aa: CASSDKGAGGMYGYTF
CDR3nt: TGTGCCAGCAGTGATAAGGGGGCAGGGGGAATGTATGGCTACACCTTC

j_gene: TRBJ2-5
abundance: -
d_gene: -
v_gene: TRBV18
CDR3aa: CASSPPGQVRETQYF
CDR3nt: TGTGCCAGCTCACCACCTGGGCAGGTTCGAGAGACCCAGTACTTC

j_gene: TRBJ2-1
abundance: -
d_gene: TRBD2
v_gene: TRBV5-8
CDR3aa: CASSSSRESSYNEQFF
CDR3nt: TGTGCCAGCAGCTCTTCGCGGGAGAGCTCCTACAATGAGCAGTTCTTC

j_gene: TRBJ2-3
abundance: -
d_gene: -
v_gene: TRBV6-6
CDR3aa: CASSYSPGSTDTQYF
CDR3nt: TGTGCCAGCAGTTACTCTCCGGGTAGCACAGATACGCAGTATTTT

j_gene: TRBJ1-1
abundance: few
d_gene: TRBD1
v_gene: TRBV15
CDR3aa: CATRPRQGVTEAFF
CDR3nt: TGTGCCACCAGACCTCGACAGGGGGTCACTGAAGCTTTCTTT

j_gene: TRBJ2-7
abundance: once
d_gene: -
v_gene: TRBV7-9
CDR3aa: CASSLRGTAFDEQYF
CDR3nt: TGTGCCAGCAGCCTTCGGGGGACTGCATTCGACGAGCAGTACTTC

j_gene: TRBJ1-1
abundance: once
d_gene: -
v_gene: TRBV7-3
CDR3aa: CASSVGGGLTEAFF
CDR3nt: TGTGCCAGCAGCGTGGGAGGGGGTTTGACTGAAGCTTTCTTT

j_gene: TRBJ2-7
abundance: -
d_gene: -
v_gene: TRBV6-1
CDR3aa: CASSARDSSYEQYF
CDR3nt: TGTGCCAGCAGTGCCCGGGACTCGTCCTACGAGCAGTACTTC

j_gene: TRBJ2-7
abundance: -
d_gene: -
v_gene: TRBV5-5
CDR3aa: CASSLVSRTYEQYF
CDR3nt: TGTGCCAGCAGCTTGGTCTCTAGAACCTACGAGCAGTACTTC